This T cell receptor beta chain was recovered during a study of blood T cell repertoires in COVID-19. Produced via immunoSEQ multiplex PCR; TCRdb's table is partial and in-frame only. This sample has more than 85,000 clones; around 87% occur once, and the top ten carry roughly 17%. This receptor was identified in a human donor in a cohort sampled during active COVID-19. The specimen was peripheral blood.

This chain's CDR3 is CASSYFGDRVNSTDTQYF. The CDR3 DNA reads as TGTGCCAGCAGTTACTTTGGGGACAGGGTCAACTCGACAGATACGCAGTATTTT. The rearrangement links TRBV6-2 or TRBV6-3 to TRBJ2-3, with 9 bases lining up with TRBD1. The ends lost 1 base at V and 3 bases at J; junction bases unmatched: 11. The V gene's germline CDR1 is MNHEY and CDR2 SVGEGT. CDR3 size: 18 residues.